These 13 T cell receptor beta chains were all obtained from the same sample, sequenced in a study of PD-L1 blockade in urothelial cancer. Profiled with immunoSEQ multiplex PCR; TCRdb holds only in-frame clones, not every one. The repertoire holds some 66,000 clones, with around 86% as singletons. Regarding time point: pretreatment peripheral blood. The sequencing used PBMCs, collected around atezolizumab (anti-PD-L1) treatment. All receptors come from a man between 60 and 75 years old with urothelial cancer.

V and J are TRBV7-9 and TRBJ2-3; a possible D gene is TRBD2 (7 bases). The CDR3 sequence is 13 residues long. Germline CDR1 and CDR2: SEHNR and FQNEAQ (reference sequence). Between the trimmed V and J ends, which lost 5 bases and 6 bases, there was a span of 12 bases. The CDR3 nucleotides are TGTGCCAGCAGCGGGGGGGCGGGCGATACGCAGTATTTT. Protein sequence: CASSGGAGDTQYF.

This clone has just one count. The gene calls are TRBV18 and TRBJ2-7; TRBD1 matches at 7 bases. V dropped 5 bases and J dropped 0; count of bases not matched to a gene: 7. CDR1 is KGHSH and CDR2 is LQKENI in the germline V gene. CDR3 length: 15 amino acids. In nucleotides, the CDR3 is TGTGCCAGCTCATCCGCAGGGGGTACCTCCTACGAGCAGTACTTC. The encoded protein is CASSSAGGTSYEQYF.

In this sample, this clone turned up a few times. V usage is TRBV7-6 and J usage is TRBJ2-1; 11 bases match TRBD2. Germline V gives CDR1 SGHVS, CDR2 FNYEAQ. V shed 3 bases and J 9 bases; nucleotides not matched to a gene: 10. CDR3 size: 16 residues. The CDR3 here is CASSFPTTSGAGEQFF. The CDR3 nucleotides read TGTGCCAGCAGCTTCCCGACGACTAGCGGGGCCGGTGAGCAGTTCTTC.

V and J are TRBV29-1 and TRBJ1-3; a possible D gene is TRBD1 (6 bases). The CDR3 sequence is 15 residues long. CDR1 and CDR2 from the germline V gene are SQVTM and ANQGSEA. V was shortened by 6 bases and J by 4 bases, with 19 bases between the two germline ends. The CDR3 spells CSVLKTGTLGNTIYF. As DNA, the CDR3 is TGCAGCGTCCTAAAAACCGGGACACTCGGAAACACCATATATTTT.

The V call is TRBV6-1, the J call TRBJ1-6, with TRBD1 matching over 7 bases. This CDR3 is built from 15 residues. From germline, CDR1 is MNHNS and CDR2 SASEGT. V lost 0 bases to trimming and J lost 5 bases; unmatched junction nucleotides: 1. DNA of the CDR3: TGTGCCAGCAGTGAAGCAGGGGGCAATAATTCACCCCTCCACTTT. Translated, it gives CASSEAGGNNSPLHF.

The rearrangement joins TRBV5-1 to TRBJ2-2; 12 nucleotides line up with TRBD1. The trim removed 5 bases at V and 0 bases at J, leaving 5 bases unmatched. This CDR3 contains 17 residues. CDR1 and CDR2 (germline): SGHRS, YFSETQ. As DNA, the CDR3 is TGCGCCAGCAGACCGGGACAGGGGGCAACGAACACCGGGGAGCTGTTTTTT. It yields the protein CASRPGQGATNTGELFF. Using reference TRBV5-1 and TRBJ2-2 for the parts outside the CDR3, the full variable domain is KAGVTQTPRYLIKTRGQQVTLSCSPISGHRSVSWYQQTPGQGLQFLFEYFSETQRNKGNFPGRFSGRQFSNSRSEMNVSTLELGDSALYLCASRPGQGATNTGELFFGEGSRLTVL.

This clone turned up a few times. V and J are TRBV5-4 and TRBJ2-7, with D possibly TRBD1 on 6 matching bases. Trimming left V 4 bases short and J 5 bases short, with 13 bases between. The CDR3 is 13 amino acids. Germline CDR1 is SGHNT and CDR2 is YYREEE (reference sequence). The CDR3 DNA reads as TGTGCCAGCAGCGTTGACAGGTCCCACGAGCAGTACTTC. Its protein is CASSVDRSHEQYF.

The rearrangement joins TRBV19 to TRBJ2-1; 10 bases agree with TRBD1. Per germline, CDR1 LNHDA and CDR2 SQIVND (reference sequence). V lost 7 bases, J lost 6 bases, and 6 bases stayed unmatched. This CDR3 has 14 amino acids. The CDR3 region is CASKGQGSFNEQFF. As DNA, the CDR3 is TGTGCCAGTAAGGGACAGGGGAGTTTCAATGAGCAGTTCTTC.

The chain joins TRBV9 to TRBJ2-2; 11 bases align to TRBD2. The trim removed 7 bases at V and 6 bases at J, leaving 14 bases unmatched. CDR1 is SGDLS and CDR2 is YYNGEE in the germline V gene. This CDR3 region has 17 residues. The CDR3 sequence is CASSTTTSGGSSGELFF. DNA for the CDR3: TGTGCCAGCTCTACCACTACTAGCGGGGGAAGCTCCGGGGAGCTGTTTTTT.

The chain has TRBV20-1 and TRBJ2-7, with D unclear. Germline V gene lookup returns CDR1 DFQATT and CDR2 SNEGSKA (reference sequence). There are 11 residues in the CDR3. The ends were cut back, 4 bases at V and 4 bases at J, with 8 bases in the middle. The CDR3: CSATEPYEQYF. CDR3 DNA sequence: TGCAGTGCTACTGAGCCGTACGAGCAGTACTTC.

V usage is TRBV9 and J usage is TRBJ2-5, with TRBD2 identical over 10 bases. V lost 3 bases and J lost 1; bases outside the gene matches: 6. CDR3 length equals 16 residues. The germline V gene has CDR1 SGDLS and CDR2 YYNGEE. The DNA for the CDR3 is TGTGCCAGCAGCGCCCTAGCGGGGGAGCCCCAAGAGACCCAGTACTTC. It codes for CASSALAGEPQETQYF. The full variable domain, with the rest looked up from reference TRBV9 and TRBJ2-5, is DSGVTQTPKHLITATGQRVTLRCSPRSGDLSVYWYQQSLDQGLQFLIQYYNGEERAKGNILERFSAQQFPDLHSELNLSSLELGDSALYFCASSALAGEPQETQYFGPGTRLLVL.

CDR3 loop: CASSPGQGAFETQYF. CDR3 sequence (DNA): TGTGCCAGCAGCCCAGGACAGGGGGCATTTGAGACCCAGTACTTC. This rearrangement joins TRBV7-3 to TRBJ2-5; 11 bases align to TRBD1. This CDR3 is built from 15 residues. Germline trimming cut 5 bases from V and 5 bases from J; bases unmatched to any gene: 7. Germline lookup yields CDR1 SGHTA and CDR2 FQGTGA.

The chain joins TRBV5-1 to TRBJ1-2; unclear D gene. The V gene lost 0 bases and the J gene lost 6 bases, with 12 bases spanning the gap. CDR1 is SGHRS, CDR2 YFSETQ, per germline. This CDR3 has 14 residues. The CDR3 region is CASSLAAGSHGYTF. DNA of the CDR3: TGCGCCAGCAGCTTGGCCGCGGGAAGCCATGGCTACACCTTC.